The 30 T cell receptor beta chains in this list originate from one sample, sequenced in a study of blood T cell repertoires in COVID-19. TCRdb's table, derived via immunoSEQ multiplex PCR, lists solely in-frame clones and lacks some. The sample includes about 360,000 clones, 83% of them seen just once. Sequenced sample: peripheral blood. The receptors were gathered from a man aged 25 to 40 with active or convalescent COVID-19.

Ten or more counts support this clone. The chain combines TRBV27 with TRBJ1-4; D is undetermined. CDR1 is MNHEY and CDR2 is SMNVEV in the germline V gene (reference sequence). The CDR3 has 15 amino acids. Trimming removed 2 bases at V and 8 bases at J, with 15 bases between. Here the CDR3 DNA reads TGTGCCAGCAGTTTAATCGGGTTAGGTGAAGAAAAACTGTTTTTT. This gives the protein CASSLIGLGEEKLFF. The full variable domain, in which reference TRBV27 and TRBJ1-4 provide the parts outside the CDR3, is EAQVTQNPRYLITVTGKKLTVTCSQNMNHEYMSWYRQDPGLGLRQIYYSMNVEVTDKGDVPEGYKVSRKEKRNFPLILESPSPNQTSLYFCASSLIGLGEEKLFFGSGTQLSVL.

This clone was seen only once. The chain is built from TRBV7-2 and TRBJ1-2; TRBD1 agrees at 9 bases. Germline V gene lookup returns CDR1 SGHTA and CDR2 FQGNSA. There are 12 residues in the CDR3. V trimming: 5 bases; J trimming: 9 bases; junction bases outside the gene matches: 4. This CDR3 is CASSADRGSYTF. CDR3 nucleotide sequence: TGTGCCAGCAGCGCTGACAGGGGGAGCTACACCTTC.

The V and J genes are TRBV7-6 and TRBJ2-7; no firm D call. Trimming stripped 3 bases from V and 6 bases from J, with 12 bases between. Germline values: CDR1 SGHVS, CDR2 FNYEAQ. This CDR3 contains 13 residues. This CDR3 is CASSFAPPGEQYF. In DNA, the CDR3 is TGTGCCAGCAGCTTTGCCCCCCCAGGCGAGCAGTACTTC.

This rearrangement joins TRBV4-1 to TRBJ1-4; D is unclear. Trimming took off 1 base at V and 8 bases at J, with 8 bases between the two ends. The length of the CDR3 is 13 residues. CDR1 MGHRA and CDR2 YSYEKL come from the germline V gene. CDR3 nucleotide sequence: TGCGCCAGCAGCCAAGTCCGGCGGGAAAAACTGTTTTTT. Translating gives CASSQVRREKLFF.

This clone was observed a few times. The chain employs TRBV24-1 and TRBJ2-2; tentatively, D is TRBD2 (6 bases). Germline V gene lookup returns CDR1 KGHDR and CDR2 SFDVKD. Trimming took off 9 bases at V and 6 bases at J, with 13 bases between the two ends. The length of the CDR3 is 13 residues. CDR3 amino acids: CATGRGRPGELFF. The CDR3 DNA reads as TGTGCCACCGGCCGGGGGAGGCCCGGGGAGCTGTTTTTT.

This clone was seen only once. The V gene is TRBV30, the J gene TRBJ2-3, with 7 positions matching TRBD2. Germline assignment: CDR1 GTSNPN and CDR2 SVGIG (reference sequence). This CDR3 has 14 residues. The junction had 8 bases not matched to a gene; V was cut back by 3 bases and J by 5 bases. CDR3 sequence reads: CAWRREGGGDTQYF. The DNA of the CDR3 is TGTGCCTGGAGAAGGGAGGGAGGAGGAGATACGCAGTATTTT.

The V and J genes are TRBV6-5 and TRBJ2-7; TRBD2 aligns across 7 bases. Germline assignment: CDR1 MNHEY and CDR2 SVGAGI. CDR3 length: 14 amino acids. The V segment lost 6 bases and the J segment 2 bases; nucleotides outside the gene matches: 7. The CDR3 sequence: CASSGGFLPYEQYF. The CDR3 region has the DNA TGTGCCAGCAGCGGGGGGTTCCTCCCCTACGAGCAGTACTTC.

The chain recombines TRBV7-8 with TRBJ2-7; D gene unclear. The CDR3 contains 12 residues. V gave up 2 bases and J gave up 2 bases, with 4 bases separating them. CDR1 is SGHVS and CDR2 is FQNEAQ in the germline V gene. The CDR3 DNA reads as TGTGCCAGCAGCTTATTCACCTACGAGCAGTACTTC. Protein product: CASSLFTYEQYF.

This clone was counted a single time. J is TRBJ2-1 and V is TRBV30, with 11 nucleotides matching TRBD1. The CDR3 contains 15 residues. The ends lost 4 bases at V and 3 bases at J; junction bases unmatched: 5. The germline V gene has CDR1 GTSNPN and CDR2 SVGIG (reference sequence). DNA for the CDR3: TGTGCCTGGAACACCGGGACAGGGGGCTACAATGAGCAGTTCTTC. Translation: CAWNTGTGGYNEQFF.

The chain is built from TRBV6-5 and TRBJ1-1; tentatively, D is TRBD1 (5 bases). Germline V gene lookup returns CDR1 MNHEY and CDR2 SVGAGI. V shed 4 bases and J shed 8 bases, with 11 bases lying between them. This CDR3 region has 12 residues. This CDR3 reads CASSSGLGEAFF. CDR3 coding DNA: TGTGCCAGCAGTTCAGGGCTCGGGGAAGCTTTCTTT.

The CDR3 sequence: CASSLDRKNTEAFF. CDR3 in DNA: TGTGCCAGCAGTCTCGACAGAAAGAACACTGAAGCTTTCTTT. V is TRBV27 and J is TRBJ1-1; TRBD1 might be the D (5 bases). The CDR3 loop spans 14 amino acids. Germline values: CDR1 MNHEY, CDR2 SMNVEV (reference sequence). V was cut by 5 bases and J by 1 base, with 11 bases left in between.

This sequence joins TRBV5-1 and TRBJ2-2, with TRBD1 matching over 10 bases. From germline, CDR1 is SGHRS and CDR2 YFSETQ. J lost 5 bases, V lost 5 bases, and 6 bases had no gene match. This CDR3 is built from 15 residues. This CDR3 is CASSAGTGVTGELFF. The DNA for the CDR3 is TGCGCCAGCAGTGCCGGGACAGGGGTTACCGGGGAGCTGTTTTTT.

This chain connects TRBV11-3 to TRBJ2-1; D call uncertain. Germline CDR1 SGHNT, CDR2 YENEEA. Trimming took off 3 bases at V and 9 bases at J, with 12 bases between the two ends. The CDR3 length is 13 residues. The CDR3 DNA sequence: TGTGCCAGCAGCTTTACCCGAACCGGTGAGCAGTTCTTC. Residues: CASSFTRTGEQFF.

V is TRBV5-1 and J is TRBJ1-4; 7 nucleotides agree with TRBD1. The CDR3 runs to 14 residues. Trimming cost V 4 bases and J 10 bases; bases outside gene matches: 10. The germline V gene encodes CDR1 SGHRS and CDR2 YFSETQ. The CDR3 coding sequence is TGCGCCAGCAGCCTCTCCCGGGACAGTGGAAAACTGTTTTTT. Encoded protein: CASSLSRDSGKLFF.

The chain is built from TRBV9 and TRBJ2-3, with 12 bases matching TRBD2. V was pared by 5 bases and J by 0 bases, with 1 base of the junction left unmatched. CDR3 length: 15 amino acids. The germline V gene encodes CDR1 SGDLS and CDR2 YYNGEE. CDR3 loop: CASSTSGGSTDTQYF. CDR3 coding DNA: TGTGCCAGCAGTACTAGCGGGGGGAGCACAGATACGCAGTATTTT. Full variable domain (rest looked up from reference TRBV9 and TRBJ2-3): DSGVTQTPKHLITATGQRVTLRCSPRSGDLSVYWYQQSLDQGLQFLIQYYNGEERAKGNILERFSAQQFPDLHSELNLSSLELGDSALYFCASSTSGGSTDTQYFGPGTRLTVL.

The chain uses TRBV7-3 and TRBJ2-2; 11 positions match TRBD1. J was trimmed by 6 bases and V by 3 bases; bases with no gene match: 6. The CDR3 sequence is 16 residues long. In germline, CDR1 is SGHTA, CDR2 FQGTGA. The CDR3 sequence is CASSFSGQGGPGELFF. The CDR3 DNA reads as TGTGCCAGCAGCTTTTCGGGACAGGGGGGTCCCGGGGAGCTGTTTTTT. Variable domain in full (rest from reference TRBV7-3 and TRBJ2-2): GAGVSQTPSNKVTEKGKYVELRCDPISGHTALYWYRQSLGQGPEFLIYFQGTGAADDSGLPNDRFFAVRPEGSVSTLKIQRTERGDSAVYLCASSFSGQGGPGELFFGEGSRLTVL.

This clone occurred a few times. The chain carries TRBV6-5 and TRBJ1-2; D is perhaps TRBD1 (5 bases). The CDR3 is 13 residues long. Trimming pared 3 bases from V and 7 bases from J, leaving 12 bases between. The germline gives CDR1 MNHEY, CDR2 SVGAGI. The CDR3 bases are TGTGCCAGCAGTTATGAGGACGGGGGTGGCTACACCTTC. Protein sequence: CASSYEDGGGYTF.

This rearrangement joins TRBV6-5 to TRBJ2-7, with D possibly being TRBD1 (6 bases). V lost 7 bases and J lost 3, with 10 bases in between. In germline, CDR1 is MNHEY, CDR2 SVGAGI. The CDR3 extends over 12 amino acids. The CDR3 DNA reads as TGTGCCAGCACCTCACAGGGCTACGAGCAGTACTTC. The encoded protein is CASTSQGYEQYF.

The chain uses TRBV5-4 and TRBJ1-4; 8 nucleotides match TRBD1. V shed 4 bases and J 8 bases; nucleotides not matched to a gene: 7. This CDR3 comprises 14 residues. In germline, CDR1 is SGHNT, CDR2 YYREEE (reference sequence). The CDR3 sequence: CASSTGTGTEKLFF. The CDR3 DNA reads as TGTGCCAGCAGCACCGGGACAGGCACCGAAAAACTGTTTTTT.

The rearrangement links TRBV3-1 (or the pseudogene TRBV3-2) to TRBJ1-2; TRBD1 aligns across 7 bases. The CDR3 covers 14 residues. The V and J ends lost 4 bases and 9 bases, in that order; junction bases with no gene match: 11. Germline V gene lookup returns CDR1 LGHDT and CDR2 YNNKEL (reference sequence). CDR3 in DNA: TGTGCCAGCAGCCGAGGCCGGGACAGAATACGCTACACCTTC. This sequence encodes CASSRGRDRIRYTF.

The rearrangement joins TRBV6-6 to TRBJ2-3, with D perhaps TRBD2 (5 bases). Trimming shortened V by 7 bases and J by 1 base, and 15 bases separated the two germline ends. Germline V gene lookup returns CDR1 MNHNY and CDR2 SVGAGI (reference sequence). This CDR3 region has 15 residues. The DNA of the CDR3 is TGTGCCAGCACCCCCCTCCCGGAGGGCACAGATACGCAGTATTTT. Translation gives CASTPLPEGTDTQYF.

This clone has a handful of counts. This chain connects TRBV7-9 to TRBJ1-1; possibly TRBD1 for D (6 bases). V was shortened by 5 bases and J by 1 base, with 8 bases between the two germline ends. CDR3 size: 13 residues. CDR1 and CDR2 from the germline V gene are SEHNR and FQNEAQ (reference sequence). This CDR3 is CASSQQGNTEAFF. CDR3 nucleotides: TGTGCCAGCAGCCAACAGGGGAACACTGAAGCTTTCTTT.

The V call is TRBV27, the J call TRBJ1-2; 7 bases align to TRBD1. This CDR3 has 15 amino acids. Germline lookup yields CDR1 MNHEY and CDR2 SMNVEV (reference sequence). Trimming at V came to 5 bases and at J to 4 bases, leaving 10 bases not matched to a gene. CDR3 loop: CASSPGTAYSYGYTF. The DNA of the CDR3 is TGTGCCAGCAGTCCCGGGACAGCCTATTCCTATGGCTACACCTTC.

As DNA, the CDR3 is TGTGCCAGCAGCGACGCGGTTGCGGGGACAGATACGCAGTATTTT. Translating gives CASSDAVAGTDTQYF. V and J are TRBV9 and TRBJ2-3; D is possibly TRBD2 (6 bases). The CDR3 loop spans 15 amino acids. Germline assignment: CDR1 SGDLS and CDR2 YYNGEE. Trimming took off 3 bases at V and 3 bases at J, with 14 bases between the two ends. Supplemented by reference TRBV9 and TRBJ2-3, the full variable domain reads DSGVTQTPKHLITATGQRVTLRCSPRSGDLSVYWYQQSLDQGLQFLIQYYNGEERAKGNILERFSAQQFPDLHSELNLSSLELGDSALYFCASSDAVAGTDTQYFGPGTRLTVL.

Note on this clone: A much larger clone sits a single nucleotide away, making a read error possible. The identical CDR3 is also encoded by other nucleotide sequences in the sample. The V and J genes are TRBV29-1 and TRBJ1-2; 8 bases are a match to TRBD1. The CDR3 has 12 residues. CDR1 is SQVTM and CDR2 is ANQGSEA in the germline V gene. V shed 5 bases, J shed 2 bases, and the junction held 1 base outside the gene matches. The CDR3: CSVSGGNYGYTF. The DNA of the CDR3 is TGCAGCGTTTCAGGGGGCAACTATGGCTACACCTTC.

The V gene is TRBV21-1, the J gene TRBJ2-3; TRBD2 was called by the table and not checked on the DNA. TRBV21-1 is classified as a pseudogene. CDR3 length: 16 residues. Here the CDR3 reads CASSKRAGGPTDTQYF. The CDR3 region has the DNA TGTGCCAGCAGCAAAAGAGCGGGGGGCCCCACAGATACGCAGTATTTT.

The chain links TRBV4-2 to TRBJ1-5, with 9 positions matching TRBD1. V dropped 3 bases and J dropped 6; count of bases not matched to a gene: 12. The CDR3 spans 17 residues. The germline CDR1 and CDR2 sequences are LGHNA and YNFKEQ. The CDR3 coding sequence is TGTGCCAGCAGCCAGGAGGAAGGGACAGGGAGGCCTCAGCCCCAGCATTTT. It yields the protein CASSQEEGTGRPQPQHF.

V and J are TRBV6-5 and TRBJ1-1, with unresolved D. Germline V gives CDR1 MNHEY, CDR2 SVGAGI. This CDR3 has 12 amino acids. V was pared by 6 bases and J by 0 bases, with 5 bases between. The CDR3 nucleotides read TGTGCCAGCAGGAGAATGAACACTGAAGCTTTCTTT. Translation gives CASRRMNTEAFF.

This chain uses TRBV3-1 (or the pseudogene TRBV3-2) with TRBJ1-1; 10 nucleotides match TRBD1. The CDR3 length is 14 residues. V gave up 4 bases and J gave up 7 bases; unmatched junction bases: 6. Per the germline V gene, CDR1 is LGHDT and CDR2 is YNNKEL (reference sequence). For the CDR3, the DNA is TGTGCCAGCAGCCCCCGGGACAGGGGTTATGAAGCTTTCTTT. Its translation: CASSPRDRGYEAFF.

The chain links TRBV15 to TRBJ1-1, with TRBD1 identical over 7 bases. The CDR3 has 15 amino acids. Germline loops: CDR1 LNHNV, CDR2 YYDKDF (reference sequence). The V and J ends lost 5 bases and 0 bases, in that order; junction bases with no gene match: 6. CDR3 bases: TGTGCCACCAGCGCAAAGACAGGGTTGAACACTGAAGCTTTCTTT. Protein sequence: CATSAKTGLNTEAFF.